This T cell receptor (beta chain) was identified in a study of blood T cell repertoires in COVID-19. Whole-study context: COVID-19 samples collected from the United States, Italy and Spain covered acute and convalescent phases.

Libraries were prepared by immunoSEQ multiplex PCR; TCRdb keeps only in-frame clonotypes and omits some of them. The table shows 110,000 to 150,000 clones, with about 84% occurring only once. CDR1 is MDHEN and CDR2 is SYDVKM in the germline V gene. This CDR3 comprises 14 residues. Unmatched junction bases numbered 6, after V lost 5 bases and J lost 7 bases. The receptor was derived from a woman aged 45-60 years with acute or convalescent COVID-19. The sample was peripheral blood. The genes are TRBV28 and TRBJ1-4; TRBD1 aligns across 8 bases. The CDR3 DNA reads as TGTGCCAGCAGTCCTGGACAGGGACGTGAAAAACTGTTTTTT. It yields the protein CASSPGQGREKLFF.